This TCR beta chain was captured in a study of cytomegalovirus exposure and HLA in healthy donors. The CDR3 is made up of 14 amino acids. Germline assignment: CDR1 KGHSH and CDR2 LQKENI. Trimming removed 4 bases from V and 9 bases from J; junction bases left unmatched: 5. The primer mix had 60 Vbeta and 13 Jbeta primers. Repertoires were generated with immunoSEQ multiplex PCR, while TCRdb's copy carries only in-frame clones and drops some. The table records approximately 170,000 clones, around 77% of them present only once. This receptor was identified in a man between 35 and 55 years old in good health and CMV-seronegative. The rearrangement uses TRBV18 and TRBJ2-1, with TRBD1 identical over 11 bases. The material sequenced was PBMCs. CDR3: CASSLGQGAIEQFF. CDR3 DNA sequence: TGTGCCAGCTCACTCGGACAGGGGGCCATTGAGCAGTTCTTC.